These T cell receptor beta chains were read from a single sample in a study of a mutant IDH1 vaccine in newly diagnosed glioma. Sequenced by immunoSEQ multiplex PCR; TCRdb stores in-frame clones only, minus some. The table includes about 60,000 clones, under 90% detected once. Their antigens are not known. The sequencing used PBMCs, collected from a glioma patient whose treatment included an IDH1 peptide vaccine. The receptors derive from a man aged 25 to 40 with glioma. CDR3s leave out the opening cysteine and the closing phenylalanine or tryptophan. A D gene is named only where the DNA matches it firmly.

d_gene	v_gene	j_gene	CDR3aa
TRBD1	TRBV2	TRBJ2-7	ASSDSGTAAYEQY
.	TRBV7-9	TRBJ2-5	ASSHPGGGKETQY
.	TRBV28	TRBJ2-3	ASSPKLRQAGTDTQY
.	TRBV6-5	TRBJ2-7	ASSYSWGPPWEQY
TRBD2	TRBV6-5	TRBJ2-3	ASRGLAGLTDTQY
.	TRBV6-5	TRBJ1-1	ASCRGRRDTEAF
.	TRBV5-1	TRBJ1-2	ASSLQGPPGYT
.	TRBV20-1	TRBJ2-3	SAPSTDTQY
.	TRBV6-6	TRBJ2-7	ASSYDGSRALYEQY
.	TRBV9	TRBJ1-4	ASSVEYRSNEKLF
TRBD1	TRBV6-4	TRBJ2-7	ASSATGRIGEQY
TRBD1	TRBV5-4	TRBJ1-6	ASSSRQGEDSPLH
TRBD1	TRBV27	TRBJ2-2	ASSSDRGSGELF
.	TRBV4-1	TRBJ1-5	ASSQDRGPQPQH
.	TRBV11-2	TRBJ2-7	ASSLISGWDEQY
.	TRBV18	TRBJ1-1	ASSPPKGMGTEAF
TRBD1	TRBV11-2	TRBJ2-7	ASSSFGTGAYEQY
TRBD1	TRBV15	TRBJ1-6	ATSRTGESPYNSPLH
.	TRBV6-1	TRBJ1-1	ASSDRPHSLEAF
.	TRBV2	TRBJ2-6	ASSSRQYSGANVLT
TRBD1	TRBV27	TRBJ1-1	ASSLGTGFTEAF
TRBD1	TRBV7-9	TRBJ1-4	ASSGGGSWGEKLF
TRBD2	TRBV5-1	TRBJ2-1	ASSPTWTSGGFEQF
TRBD1	TRBV27	TRBJ2-7	ASSLGQGAKVGDEQY
.	TRBV27	TRBJ2-2	ASSFNTGELF
.	TRBV18	TRBJ1-1	ASSPGGNTEAF
TRBD1	TRBV7-4	TRBJ1-1	ASSLHGQVGSEAF
TRBD1	TRBV4-2	TRBJ2-7	ASSERGGTGDYEQY
TRBD1	TRBV5-4	TRBJ2-1	ASSSGTGLKDEQF
TRBD1	TRBV11-2	TRBJ1-1	ASSWTGTEAF
.	TRBV18	TRBJ1-5	ASSRGGYGNQPQH
.	TRBV4-2	TRBJ1-2	ASSQESGHLKAYGYT
TRBD1	TRBV2	TRBJ2-3	ASRRQGAVTDTQY
.	TRBV19	TRBJ1-6	ASSITGNNSPLH
.	TRBV6-1	TRBJ2-2	ASRRSPNTGELF
TRBD1	TRBV19	TRBJ1-5	ASSTGGGSGNQPQH
.	TRBV5-1	TRBJ2-2	ASSPNTGELF
.	TRBV19	TRBJ1-5	ASSIRKVSNQPQH
TRBD2	TRBV19	TRBJ2-6	ASSIGGRLASWLIRGANVLT
.	TRBV13	TRBJ1-6	ASSPRQKTKSNSPLH
.	TRBV27	TRBJ1-1	ASLRQGYTEAF
.	TRBV9	TRBJ1-2	ASSVGKARYGYT
.	TRBV7-9	TRBJ2-2	ASINRALAKYNTGELF
.	TRBV5-6	TRBJ2-4	ASSRRRPQNIQY
TRBD1	TRBV19	TRBJ1-5	ASSIAGTGGVQPQH
TRBD2	TRBV18	TRBJ2-2	ASSPPGGGRLRELF
.	TRBV14	TRBJ1-4	ASSQDGIRKLF
TRBD2	TRBV5-1	TRBJ2-3	ASSRTSGGNTDTQY
.	TRBV29-1	TRBJ2-4	SAKSGAPNIQY
TRBD1	TRBV5-4	TRBJ1-1	AGLDRVNTEAF
.	TRBV10-2	TRBJ2-1	ASSAAGHEQF
.	TRBV2	TRBJ2-3	ASSESGLITDTQY
.	TRBV19	TRBJ2-7	ASSIAGGPSYEQY
.	TRBV7-9	TRBJ1-3	ASRSATGYSGNTIY
.	TRBV5-6	TRBJ1-3	ASSRQVGNTIY
TRBD2	TRBV5-1	TRBJ2-5	ASSETGTTGETQY
TRBD1	TRBV14	TRBJ1-5	ASRIADRGQPQH
.	TRBV5-4	TRBJ2-5	ASSLDSHGGNY
.	TRBV5-4	TRBJ1-1	ASSFGGMNTEAF